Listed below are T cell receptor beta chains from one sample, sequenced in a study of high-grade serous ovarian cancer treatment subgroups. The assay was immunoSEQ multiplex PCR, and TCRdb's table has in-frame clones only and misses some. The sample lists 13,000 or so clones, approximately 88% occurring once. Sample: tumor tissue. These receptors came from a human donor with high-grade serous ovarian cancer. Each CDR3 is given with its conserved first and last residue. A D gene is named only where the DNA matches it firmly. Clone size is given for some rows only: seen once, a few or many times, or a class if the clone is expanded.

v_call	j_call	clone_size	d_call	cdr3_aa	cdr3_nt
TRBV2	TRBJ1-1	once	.	CASMREPNTEAFF	TGTGCCAGCATGAGGGAACCGAACACTGAAGCTTTCTTT
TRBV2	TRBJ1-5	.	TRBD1	CASGLTGGGNQPQHF	TGTGCCAGCGGACTGACAGGGGGGGGAAATCAGCCCCAGCATTTT
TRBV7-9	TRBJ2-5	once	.	CASSRNSGQETQYF	TGTGCCAGCAGTCGTAATAGCGGCCAAGAGACCCAGTACTTC
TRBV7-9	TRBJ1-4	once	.	CASSQDPQGDEKLFF	TGTGCCAGCAGCCAAGATCCACAGGGTGATGAAAAACTGTTTTTT
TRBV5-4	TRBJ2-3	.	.	CASSPEGGGTDTQYF	TGTGCCAGCAGCCCCGAAGGAGGGGGAACAGATACGCAGTATTTT
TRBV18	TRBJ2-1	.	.	CASSPGEGFRNEQFF	TGTGCCAGCTCGCCCGGAGAGGGGTTTAGGAATGAGCAGTTCTTC
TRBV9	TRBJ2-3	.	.	CASSVGVGDTQYF	TGTGCCAGCAGCGTAGGAGTGGGGGATACGCAGTATTTT
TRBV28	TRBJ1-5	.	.	CASTIQGIGQPQHF	TGTGCCAGCACCATCCAGGGGATCGGTCAGCCCCAGCATTTT
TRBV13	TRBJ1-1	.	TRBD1	CASSRRTGLTEAFF	TGTGCCAGCAGCCGTAGGACAGGGTTAACTGAAGCTTTCTTT
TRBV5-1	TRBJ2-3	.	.	CASSLDGDTDTQYF	TGCGCCAGCAGCTTGGATGGTGACACAGATACGCAGTATTTT
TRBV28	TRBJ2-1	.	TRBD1	CASSLPKGAGYNEQFF	TGTGCCAGCAGTTTACCGAAGGGGGCCGGGTACAATGAGCAGTTCTTC
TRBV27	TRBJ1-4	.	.	CASSPLAGLKLFF	TGTGCCAGCAGTCCCCTGGCAGGGTTGAAACTGTTTTTT
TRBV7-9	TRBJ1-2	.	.	CASSLGGRGNVYGYTF	TGTGCCAGCAGCTTAGGGGGCCGGGGTAATGTCTATGGCTACACCTTC
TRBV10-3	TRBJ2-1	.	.	CATLDSNGYNEQFF	TGTGCCACACTTGACAGCAACGGGTACAATGAGCAGTTCTTC
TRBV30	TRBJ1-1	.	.	CAWSPIEQAFF	TGTGCCTGGAGCCCGATTGAGCAAGCTTTCTTT
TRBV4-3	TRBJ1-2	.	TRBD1	CASSQDRQGAEGYTF	TGCGCCAGCAGCCAAGATCGACAGGGGGCGGAGGGCTACACCTTC
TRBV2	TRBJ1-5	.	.	CASSTGINQPQHF	TGTGCCAGCAGTACAGGGATCAATCAGCCCCAGCATTTT
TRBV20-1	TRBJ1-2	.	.	CSAATGGYTF	TGCAGTGCTGCAACGGGTGGCTACACCTTC
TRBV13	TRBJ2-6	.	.	CASSLRQAGANVLTF	TGTGCCAGCAGCTTAAGACAGGCTGGGGCCAACGTCCTGACTTTC
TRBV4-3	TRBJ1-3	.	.	CASSQDRYKNTIYF	TGCGCCAGCAGCCAAGATAGGTATAAAAACACCATATATTTT
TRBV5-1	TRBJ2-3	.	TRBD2	CASSFGTSLATQYF	TGCGCCAGCAGCTTCGGGACTAGCCTTGCTACGCAGTATTTT
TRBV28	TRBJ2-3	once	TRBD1	CASSSGQGTDTQYF	TGTGCCAGCAGTTCCGGACAGGGGACAGATACGCAGTATTTT
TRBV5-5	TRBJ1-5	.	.	CASSLTGPYSNQPQHF	TGTGCCAGCAGCTTGACAGGGCCCTATAGCAATCAGCCCCAGCATTTT
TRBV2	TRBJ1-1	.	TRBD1	CATSQGENTEAFF	TGTGCCACTTCGCAGGGGGAAAACACTGAAGCTTTCTTT
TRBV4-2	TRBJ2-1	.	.	CASSQISGPIYNEQFF	TGTGCCAGCAGCCAAATAAGCGGCCCAATCTACAATGAGCAGTTCTTC
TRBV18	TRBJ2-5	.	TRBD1	CASSPPSGGRETQYF	TGTGCCAGCTCACCACCTTCAGGGGGAAGGGAGACCCAGTACTTC
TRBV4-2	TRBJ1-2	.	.	CASSQDNARRGYTF	TGTGCCAGCAGCCAAGATAACGCCCGCCGGGGCTACACCTTC
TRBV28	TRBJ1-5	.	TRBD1	CASSWTGGNQPQHF	TGTGCCAGCAGTTGGACAGGGGGCAACCAGCCCCAGCATTTT
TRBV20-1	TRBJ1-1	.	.	CSTIRATEAFF	TGCAGCACAATCAGGGCCACTGAAGCTTTCTTT
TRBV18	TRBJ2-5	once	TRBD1	CASSPRDSRGETQYF	TGTGCCAGCTCACCACGGGACAGCAGAGGAGAGACCCAGTACTTC
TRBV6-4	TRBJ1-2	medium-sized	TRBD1	CASSATPTGEDGYTF	TGTGCCAGCAGTGCAACACCGACAGGGGAAGATGGCTACACCTTC